This entry is about one T cell receptor (beta chain). The CDR3 totals 14 residues. The germline V gene encodes CDR1 ENHRY and CDR2 SYGVKD. V gave up 10 bases and J gave up 5 bases; unmatched junction bases: 12. Some clones are missing from TCRdb's copy, which holds only in-frame ones; the method was immunoSEQ multiplex PCR. Of some 59,000 clones detected, about three quarters appear once; the ten largest clones hold roughly a fifth. This record belongs to a study of blood T cell repertoires in COVID-19. Study at large: COVID-19 samples collected from the United States, Italy and Spain covered acute and convalescent phases.

Patients at the Seattle site were enrolled during active infection and followed longitudinally. This rearrangement joins TRBV10-3 to TRBJ2-7, with TRBD2 matching over 9 bases. Sequencing input: peripheral blood. This sequence was found in a man aged 25-45 years with COVID-19, enrolled during active disease. In DNA form, the CDR3 reads TGTGCCACCTCTAGCGGGAACCTCCAGGACGAGCAGTACTTC. Its protein is CATSSGNLQDEQYF.